This section outlines one TCR beta chain sequence together with its context. The data were obtained in a study of CD8+CD57+ T cells in acquired aplastic anemia. At the level of the study: Across the sorted CD4+ and CD8+ cells, DNA amounts averaged approximately 3 ug.

The template for TCR beta VDJ and CDR3 sequence profiling was genomic DNA. MiXCR was run by TCRdb on the reads, yielding one entry per CDR3 protein. The sample contains about 98,000 distinct CDR3 sequences, 55% to 70% of which appear only once. This CDR3 has 11 residues. Germline CDR1 KGHDR, CDR2 SFDVKD. V dropped 0 bases and J dropped 9 bases, with 4 bases sitting between them. All patients picked for sequencing had shown, by flow cytometry, an expansion of CD8+CD57+ cells. The cohort consisted entirely of patients having severe acquired aplastic anemia. Source material: sorted CD4+, CD8+, or CD8+CD57+ T cells (not recorded which) from PBMCs. The rearrangement uses TRBV24-1 and TRBJ1-1; D not certain. This receptor was taken from a human donor with aplastic anemia. The DNA for the CDR3 is TGTGCCACCAGTGATTTGAACAAAGCTTTCTTT. This gives the protein CATSDLNKAFF.